This TCR beta chain emerged from a study of vaccination effects on CD4 cells after COVID-19. In the case of this clone: Its specificity is unknown.

CDR3 length: 15 amino acids. Germline V gene sequence: CDR1 SEHNR, CDR2 FQNEAQ (reference sequence). V lost 2 bases and J 5 bases, leaving 13 bases between the germline ends. This table comes from immunoSEQ multiplex PCR, and its TCRdb copy is limited to in-frame clones, with some not included. The top ten clones hold around 13% of a sample with 25,000 or so clones, 70% to 80% of them seen once. Ahead of sequencing, the ViraFEST assay grew antigen-specific CD4+ T cells using viral peptide pools. With approximately 9 days of culture completed, CD4+ T cells were isolated. Vaccinees lacked prior SARS-CoV-2 infection and tested negative for nucleocapsid antibodies.

This chain uses TRBV7-9 with TRBJ2-1; tentatively, D is TRBD1 (6 bases). The TCR comes from a human donor who received a COVID-19 vaccine. Sequenced here: CD4+ T cells from PBMCs cultured with HCoV-OC43 spike peptides, sampled before COVID-19 vaccination. Subset of the sample: HCoV-OC43 spike overlapping peptide pool stimulation. The CDR3: CASSLSGQPNNEQFF. The CDR3 coding sequence is TGTGCCAGCAGCTTATCAGGACAGCCCAACAATGAGCAGTTCTTC.